This TCR beta chain is drawn from a study of shared clonotypes between healthy human individuals. Study information: Used for every donor were three CD4 naive, three CD4 memory, two CD8 naive and one CD8 memory plate.

Into CD45RA+ naive and CD45RA-negative memory subsets, the CD4+ cells were split. Germline lookup yields CDR1 GTSNPN and CDR2 SVGIG (reference sequence). V was trimmed by 2 bases and J by 1 base, leaving 8 bases between them. There are 13 residues in the CDR3. A note on this clone: Its antigen is unknown.

About 30,000 T cell genomes (roughly 220 ng DNA) went into each sorted-subset replicate. Sequenced by immunoSEQ multiplex PCR; TCRdb stores in-frame clones only, minus some. The sample consists of more than 900,000 clones, 70% to 80% of them appearing once. Study observations and caveats: Only blood was sampled; tissue repertoires likely differ.

The sample taken for sequencing was memory CD4+ T cells from PBMCs. Documented subset: CD45RA-negative fraction. The TCR sequence derives from a man between 18 and 35 years old in good health. Some clones in this sample may be carry-over from other donors' samples. The rearrangement uses TRBV30 and TRBJ2-5, with unresolved D. This chain's CDR3 is CAWSMGSQETQYF. The CDR3 region has the DNA TGTGCCTGGAGTATGGGCAGCCAAGAGACCCAGTACTTC. Using reference TRBV30 and TRBJ2-5 for the parts outside the CDR3, the full variable domain is SQTIHQWPATLVQPVGSPLSLECTVEGTSNPNLYWYRQAAGRGLQLLFYSVGIGQISSEVPQNLSASRPQDRQFILSSKKLLLSDSGFYLCAWSMGSQETQYFGPGTRLLVL.